This note documents a single T cell receptor (beta chain) sequence. Its antigen remains unknown. The sample comes from a study of immune heterogeneity within non-small cell lung tumors. Study at large: In total, the tumors were 4 squamous cell carcinomas, some ten non-squamous carcinomas and 1 not otherwise specified.

Genomic DNA from bulk tumor acted as the template, and roughly 0.55 ug was loaded per sample. Each primary tumor yielded several biopsies, collected far apart from one another at surgery. Patients underwent curative surgery for non-small cell lung cancer (untreated and newly diagnosed). TCR beta CDR3 was amplified by multiplex PCR, first round ten to eleven cycles, 32 V and 13 J primers. TCRdb itself ran the multiplex PCR reads through MiXCR, one entry per CDR3 protein. The sample gives some 1,900 distinct CDR3 sequences, around 50% of which show up once; more than 10% is in the top ten. Study-wide points: A significant, moderate positive correlation (R about 0.34) linked local T-cell clonality and tumor mutational burden. Within each patient, tumor sites shared identical dominant CDR3 beta clonotypes and also held site-unique high-frequency clones. The study found high-frequency T-cell receptor beta clonotypes largely distinct between individual patients.

With 3 bases removed from V and 4 bases from J, the gap between germline ends came to 12 bases. The CDR3 contains 13 residues. CDR1 and CDR2 (germline): DFQATT, SNEGSKA (reference sequence). The specimen was lung tumor tissue. The source is a man between 65 and 85 years old with non-small cell lung cancer. The chain recombines TRBV20-1 with TRBJ2-5, with D possibly matching TRBD1 (6 bases). CDR3: CSARVGGAETQYF. The CDR3 DNA reads TGCAGTGCTAGGGTAGGGGGAGCAGAGACCCAGTACTTC.